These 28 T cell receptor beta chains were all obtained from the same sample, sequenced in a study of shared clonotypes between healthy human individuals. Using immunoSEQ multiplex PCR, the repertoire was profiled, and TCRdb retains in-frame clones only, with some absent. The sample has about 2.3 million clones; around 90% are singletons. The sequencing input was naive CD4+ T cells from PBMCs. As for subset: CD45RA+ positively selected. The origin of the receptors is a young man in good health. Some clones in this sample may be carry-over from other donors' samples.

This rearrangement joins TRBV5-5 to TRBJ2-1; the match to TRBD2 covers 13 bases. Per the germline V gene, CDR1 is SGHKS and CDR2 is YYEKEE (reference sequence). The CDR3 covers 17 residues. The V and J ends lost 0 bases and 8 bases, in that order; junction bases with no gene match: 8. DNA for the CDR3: TGTGCCAGCAGCTTGGCCGTACTAGCGGGAGGGATCGATGAGCAGTTCTTC. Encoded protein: CASSLAVLAGGIDEQFF.

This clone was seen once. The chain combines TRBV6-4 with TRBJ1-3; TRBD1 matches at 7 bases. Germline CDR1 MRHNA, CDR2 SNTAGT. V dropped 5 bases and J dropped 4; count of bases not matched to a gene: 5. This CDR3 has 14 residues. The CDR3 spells CASSPEQGGNTIYF. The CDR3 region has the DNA TGTGCCAGCAGTCCTGAACAGGGGGGAAACACCATATATTTT.

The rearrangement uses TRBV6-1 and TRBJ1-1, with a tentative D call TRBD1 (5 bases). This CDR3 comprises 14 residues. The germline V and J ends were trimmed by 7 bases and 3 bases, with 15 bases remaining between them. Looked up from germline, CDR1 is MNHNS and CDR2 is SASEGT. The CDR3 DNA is TGTGCCAGCATAATCAAGGGGTATGACACTGAAGCTTTCTTT. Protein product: CASIIKGYDTEAFF.

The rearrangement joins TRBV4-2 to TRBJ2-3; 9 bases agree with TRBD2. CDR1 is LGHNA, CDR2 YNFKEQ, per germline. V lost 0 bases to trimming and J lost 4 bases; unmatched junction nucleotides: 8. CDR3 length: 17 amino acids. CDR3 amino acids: CASSQEVLAGPPDTQYF. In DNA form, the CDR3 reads TGTGCCAGCAGCCAAGAAGTCCTAGCGGGGCCCCCAGATACGCAGTATTTT.

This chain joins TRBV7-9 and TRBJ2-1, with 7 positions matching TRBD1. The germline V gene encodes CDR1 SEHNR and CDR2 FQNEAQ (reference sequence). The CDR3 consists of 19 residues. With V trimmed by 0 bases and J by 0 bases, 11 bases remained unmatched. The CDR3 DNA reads TGTGCCAGCAGCTTAGCAGGGACAGCTGCCTCCAGCTCCTACAATGAGCAGTTCTTC. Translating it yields CASSLAGTAASSSYNEQFF.

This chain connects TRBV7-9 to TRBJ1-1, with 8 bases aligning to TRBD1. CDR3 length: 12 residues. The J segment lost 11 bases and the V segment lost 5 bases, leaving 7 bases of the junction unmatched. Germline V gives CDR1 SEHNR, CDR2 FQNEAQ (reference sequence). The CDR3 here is CASSLRDRTAFF. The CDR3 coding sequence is TGTGCCAGCAGCCTGCGGGACAGGACGGCTTTCTTT. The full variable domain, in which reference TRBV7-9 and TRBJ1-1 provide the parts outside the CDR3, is DTGVSQNPRHKITKRGQNVTFRCDPISEHNRLYWYRQTLGQGPEFLTYFQNEAQLEKSRLLSDRFSAERPKGSFSTLEIQRTEQGDSAMYLCASSLRDRTAFFGQGTRLTVV.

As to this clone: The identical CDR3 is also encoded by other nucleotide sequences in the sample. The DNA of the CDR3 is TGTGCCAGTAGTATTCAGGCTAACACTGAAGCTTTCTTT. Translation: CASSIQANTEAFF. This chain connects TRBV19 to TRBJ1-1; D uncertain. The germline CDR1 and CDR2 sequences are LNHDA and SQIVND (reference sequence). Between the trimmed V and J ends, which lost 3 bases and 2 bases, there was a span of 7 bases. The CDR3 covers 13 residues.

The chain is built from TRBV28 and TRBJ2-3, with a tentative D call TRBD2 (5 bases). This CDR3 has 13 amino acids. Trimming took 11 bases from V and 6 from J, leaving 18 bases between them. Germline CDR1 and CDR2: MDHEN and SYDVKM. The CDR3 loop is CAAYQAGGDTQYF. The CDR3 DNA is TGTGCCGCTTACCAGGCCGGCGGGGATACGCAGTATTTT. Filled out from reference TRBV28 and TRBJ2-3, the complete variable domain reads DVKVTQSSRYLVKRTGEKVFLECVQDMDHENMFWYRQDPGLGLRLIYFSYDVKMKEKGDIPEGYSVSREKKERFSLILESASTNQTSMYLCAAYQAGGDTQYFGPGTRLTVL.

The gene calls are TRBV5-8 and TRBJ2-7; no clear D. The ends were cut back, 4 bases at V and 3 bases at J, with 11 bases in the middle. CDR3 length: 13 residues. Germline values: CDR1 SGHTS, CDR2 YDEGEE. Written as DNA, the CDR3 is TGTGCCAGCAGCCCCGGTCAGGTCTACGAGCAGTACTTC. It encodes CASSPGQVYEQYF.

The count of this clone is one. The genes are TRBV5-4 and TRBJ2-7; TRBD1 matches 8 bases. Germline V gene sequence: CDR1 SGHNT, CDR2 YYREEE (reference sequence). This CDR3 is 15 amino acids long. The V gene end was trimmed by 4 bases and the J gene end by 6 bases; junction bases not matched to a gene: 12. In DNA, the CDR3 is TGTGCCAGCAGCCCGGGCGGACAGGGTAGTTTCGAGCAGTACTTC. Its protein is CASSPGGQGSFEQYF.

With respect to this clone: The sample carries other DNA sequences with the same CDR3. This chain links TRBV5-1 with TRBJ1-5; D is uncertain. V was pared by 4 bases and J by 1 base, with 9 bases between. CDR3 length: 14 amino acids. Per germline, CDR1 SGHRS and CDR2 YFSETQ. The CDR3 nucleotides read TGCGCCAGCAGCCCGGATTCAAGCAATCAGCCCCAGCATTTT. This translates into CASSPDSSNQPQHF. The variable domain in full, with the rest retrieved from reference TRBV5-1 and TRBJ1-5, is KAGVTQTPRYLIKTRGQQVTLSCSPISGHRSVSWYQQTPGQGLQFLFEYFSETQRNKGNFPGRFSGRQFSNSRSEMNVSTLELGDSALYLCASSPDSSNQPQHFGDGTRLSIL.

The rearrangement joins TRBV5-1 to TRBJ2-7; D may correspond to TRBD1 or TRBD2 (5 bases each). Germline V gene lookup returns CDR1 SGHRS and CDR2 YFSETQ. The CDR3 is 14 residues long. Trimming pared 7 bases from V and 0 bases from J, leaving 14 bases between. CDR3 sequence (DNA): TGCGCCAGCTCCAGGGACCCCAGCTCCTACGAGCAGTACTTC. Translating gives CASSRDPSSYEQYF.

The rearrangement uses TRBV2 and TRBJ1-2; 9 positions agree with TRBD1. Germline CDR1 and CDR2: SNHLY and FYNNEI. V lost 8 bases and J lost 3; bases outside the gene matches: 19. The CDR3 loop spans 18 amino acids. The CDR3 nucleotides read TGTGCCAGCTCGCTTTCAAACTACAGGGGGCCCCCTGACTATGGCTACACCTTC. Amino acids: CASSLSNYRGPPDYGYTF.

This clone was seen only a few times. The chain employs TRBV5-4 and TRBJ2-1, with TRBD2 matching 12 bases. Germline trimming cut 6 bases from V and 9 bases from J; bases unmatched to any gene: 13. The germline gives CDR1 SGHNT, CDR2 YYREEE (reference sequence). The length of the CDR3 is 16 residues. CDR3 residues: CASTFGASGRAGEQFF. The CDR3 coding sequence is TGTGCCAGCACCTTTGGGGCTAGCGGGAGGGCGGGTGAGCAGTTCTTC.

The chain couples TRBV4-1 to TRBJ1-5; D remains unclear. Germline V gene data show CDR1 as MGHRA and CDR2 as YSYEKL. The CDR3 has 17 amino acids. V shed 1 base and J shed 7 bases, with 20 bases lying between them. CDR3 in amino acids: CASSQATPRGPRQPQHF. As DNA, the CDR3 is TGCGCCAGCAGCCAAGCGACACCTCGTGGGCCGCGGCAGCCCCAGCATTTT.

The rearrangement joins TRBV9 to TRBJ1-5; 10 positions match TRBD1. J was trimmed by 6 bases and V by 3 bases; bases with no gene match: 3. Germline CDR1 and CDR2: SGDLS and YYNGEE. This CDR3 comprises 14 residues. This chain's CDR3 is CASSGGDRGQPQHF. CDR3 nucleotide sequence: TGTGCCAGCAGCGGGGGGGACAGGGGTCAGCCCCAGCATTTT.

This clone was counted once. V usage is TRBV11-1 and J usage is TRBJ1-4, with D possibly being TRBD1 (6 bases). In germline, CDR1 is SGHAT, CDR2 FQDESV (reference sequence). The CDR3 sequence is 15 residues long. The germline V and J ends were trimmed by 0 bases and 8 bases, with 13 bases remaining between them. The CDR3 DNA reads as TGTGCCAGCAGCTTAGCGGTATCCGGGGGCGAAAAACTGTTTTTT. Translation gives CASSLAVSGGEKLFF.

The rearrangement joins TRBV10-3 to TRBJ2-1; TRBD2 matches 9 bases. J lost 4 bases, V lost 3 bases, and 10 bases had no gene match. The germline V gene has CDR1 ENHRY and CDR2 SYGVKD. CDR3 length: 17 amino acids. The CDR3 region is CAISESASGITYNEQFF. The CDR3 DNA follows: TGTGCCATCAGTGAATCGGCTAGCGGGATTACTTACAATGAGCAGTTCTTC.

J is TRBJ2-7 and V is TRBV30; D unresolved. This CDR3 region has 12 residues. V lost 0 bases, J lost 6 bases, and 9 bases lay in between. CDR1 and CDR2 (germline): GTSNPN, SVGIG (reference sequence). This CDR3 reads CAWSVAVTEQYF. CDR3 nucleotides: TGTGCCTGGAGTGTAGCCGTCACCGAGCAGTACTTC. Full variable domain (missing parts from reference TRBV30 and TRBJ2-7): SQTIHQWPATLVQPVGSPLSLECTVEGTSNPNLYWYRQAAGRGLQLLFYSVGIGQISSEVPQNLSASRPQDRQFILSSKKLLLSDSGFYLCAWSVAVTEQYFGPGTRLTVT.

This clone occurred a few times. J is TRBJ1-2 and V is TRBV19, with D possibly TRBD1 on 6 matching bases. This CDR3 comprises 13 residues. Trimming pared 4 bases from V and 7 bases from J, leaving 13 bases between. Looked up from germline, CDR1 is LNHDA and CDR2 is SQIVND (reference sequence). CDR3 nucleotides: TGTGCCAGTAGTACCGACAGGCTGAGTGGCTACACCTTC. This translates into CASSTDRLSGYTF.

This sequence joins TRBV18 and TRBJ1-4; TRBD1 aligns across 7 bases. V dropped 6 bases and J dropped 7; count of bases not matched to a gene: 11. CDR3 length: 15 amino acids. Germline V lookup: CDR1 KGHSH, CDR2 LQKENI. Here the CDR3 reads CASSRWDRETEKLFF. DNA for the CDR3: TGTGCCAGCTCTCGTTGGGACAGAGAGACTGAAAAACTGTTTTTT.

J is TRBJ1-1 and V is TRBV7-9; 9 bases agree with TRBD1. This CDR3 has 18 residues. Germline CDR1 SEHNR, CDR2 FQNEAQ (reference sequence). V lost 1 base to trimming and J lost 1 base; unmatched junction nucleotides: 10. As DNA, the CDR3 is TGTGCCAGCAGCTTAGGCCTCACGGGACAGGGAAAGAACACTGAAGCTTTCTTT. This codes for CASSLGLTGQGKNTEAFF.

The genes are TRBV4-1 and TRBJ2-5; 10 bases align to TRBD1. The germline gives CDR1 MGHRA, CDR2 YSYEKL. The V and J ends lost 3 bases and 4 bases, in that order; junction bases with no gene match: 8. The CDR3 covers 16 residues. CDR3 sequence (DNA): TGCGCCAGCAGCCATTTGACAGGGGGCTCGGGAGAGACCCAGTACTTC. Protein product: CASSHLTGGSGETQYF.

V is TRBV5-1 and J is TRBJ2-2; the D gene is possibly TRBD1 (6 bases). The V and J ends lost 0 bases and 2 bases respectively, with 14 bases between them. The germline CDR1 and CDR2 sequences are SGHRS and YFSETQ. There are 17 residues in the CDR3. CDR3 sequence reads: CASSLVPRGGNTGELFF. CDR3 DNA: TGCGCCAGCAGCTTGGTCCCCCGAGGGGGTAACACCGGGGAGCTGTTTTTT.

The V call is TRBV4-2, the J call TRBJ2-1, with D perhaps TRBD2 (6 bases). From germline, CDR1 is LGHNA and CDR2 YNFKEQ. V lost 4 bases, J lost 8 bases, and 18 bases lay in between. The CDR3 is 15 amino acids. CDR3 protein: CASSPREFSVDEQFF. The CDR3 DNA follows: TGTGCCAGCAGCCCACGGGAGTTTTCGGTTGATGAGCAGTTCTTC.

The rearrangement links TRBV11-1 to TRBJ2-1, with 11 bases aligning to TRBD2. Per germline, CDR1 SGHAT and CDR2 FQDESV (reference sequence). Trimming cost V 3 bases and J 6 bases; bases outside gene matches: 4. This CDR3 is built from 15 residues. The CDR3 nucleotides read TGTGCCAGCAGCTTCACTAGCGGGAGCTCCAATGAGCAGTTCTTC. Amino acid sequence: CASSFTSGSSNEQFF. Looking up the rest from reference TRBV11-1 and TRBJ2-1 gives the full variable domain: EAEVAQSPRYKITEKSQAVAFWCDPISGHATLYWYRQILGQGPELLVQFQDESVVDDSQLPKDRFSAERLKGVDSTLKIQPAELGDSAMYLCASSFTSGSSNEQFFGPGTRLTVL.

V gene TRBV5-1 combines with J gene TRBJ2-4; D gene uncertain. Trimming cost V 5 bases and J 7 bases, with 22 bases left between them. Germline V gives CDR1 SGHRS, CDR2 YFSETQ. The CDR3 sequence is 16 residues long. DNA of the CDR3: TGCGCCAGCAGTTTGAACCCTTCACTATTCTCGAACATTCAGTACTTC. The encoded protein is CASSLNPSLFSNIQYF.

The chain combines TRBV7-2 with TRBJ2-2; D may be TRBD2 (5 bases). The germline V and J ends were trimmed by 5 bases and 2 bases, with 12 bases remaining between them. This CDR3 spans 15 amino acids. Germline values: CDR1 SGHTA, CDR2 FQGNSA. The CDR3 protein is CASSTRLLNTGELFF. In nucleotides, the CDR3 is TGTGCCAGCAGCACCAGACTACTCAACACCGGGGAGCTGTTTTTT.